The 22 T cell receptor beta chains reported below all come from one sample, sequenced in a study of control samples from healthy donors and cancer patients. Assay used: immunoSEQ multiplex PCR; TCRdb lists only in-frame clones, some missing. The data show 75,000 to 90,000 clones, with approximately 91% seen just once and 7.2% held by the top ten. The material sequenced was blood. The receptors here all came from a middle-aged man in good health.

This clone showed up just once. The chain recombines TRBV25-1 with TRBJ2-5, with 8 bases lining up with TRBD1. CDR1 is MGHDK, CDR2 SYGVNS, per germline. There are 14 residues in the CDR3. V trimming: 3 bases; J trimming: 4 bases; junction bases outside the gene matches: 4. The CDR3 bases are TGTGCCAGCAGTGACTCTGGACAGGGAGAGACCCAGTACTTC. Its translation: CASSDSGQGETQYF.

The chain is built from TRBV18 and TRBJ2-7; TRBD2 matches at 10 bases. Germline V gene sequence: CDR1 KGHSH, CDR2 LQKENI. This CDR3 region has 16 residues. J lost 0 bases, V lost 2 bases, and 4 bases had no gene match. CDR3 amino acids: CASSPRASGGSYEQYF. In DNA form, the CDR3 reads TGTGCCAGCTCACCAAGGGCTAGCGGGGGCTCCTACGAGCAGTACTTC.

For the CDR3, the DNA is TGTGCCAGCACAAGAGTTAATTATAGCAATCAGCCCCAGCATTTT. It specifies CASTRVNYSNQPQHF. The rearrangement links TRBV2 to TRBJ1-5; D gene unclear. The V gene lost 7 bases and the J gene lost 0 bases, with 13 bases spanning the gap. The CDR3 contains 15 residues. Germline V gene lookup returns CDR1 SNHLY and CDR2 FYNNEI.

The chain is built from TRBV20-1 and TRBJ2-1; 10 bases agree with TRBD2. Looked up from germline, CDR1 is DFQATT and CDR2 is SNEGSKA (reference sequence). Unmatched junction bases numbered 10, after V lost 3 bases and J lost 2 bases. The CDR3 loop spans 17 amino acids. CDR3 sequence: CSASRLSSGGTYNEQFF. The CDR3 DNA reads TGCAGTGCTAGTCGACTTTCTAGCGGGGGAACCTACAATGAGCAGTTCTTC.

The genes are TRBV24-1 and TRBJ1-1; 7 positions match TRBD1. The CDR3 has 13 residues. J gave up 0 bases and V 9 bases, and 3 bases lay outside the gene matches. The germline V gene encodes CDR1 KGHDR and CDR2 SFDVKD. The CDR3 loop reads CATAGGVNTEAFF. The CDR3 nucleotides are TGTGCCACCGCAGGGGGGGTGAACACTGAAGCTTTCTTT.

The chain joins TRBV30 to TRBJ1-5; 7 nucleotides agree with TRBD1. CDR3 length equals 15 residues. The V and J ends lost 2 bases and 1 base, in that order; junction bases with no gene match: 5. Germline CDR1 reads GTSNPN; CDR2 reads SVGIG (reference sequence). The CDR3 region is CAWSRGQSSNQPQHF. CDR3 sequence (DNA): TGTGCCTGGAGTAGGGGACAGTCAAGCAATCAGCCCCAGCATTTT.

V and J are TRBV6-5 and TRBJ1-2, with D perhaps matching TRBD1 (5 bases). Germline V gives CDR1 MNHEY, CDR2 SVGAGI. CDR3 size: 15 residues. Trimming removed 0 bases from V and 8 bases from J, with 16 bases in between. This CDR3 reads CASSYSVRGKDGYTF. The DNA for the CDR3 is TGTGCCAGCAGTTACTCGGTGCGGGGCAAGGACGGCTACACCTTC.

The V and J genes are TRBV5-8 and TRBJ1-6; D is unclear. Trimming left V 6 bases short and J 9 bases short, with 16 bases between. CDR1 and CDR2 (germline): SGHTS, YDEGEE. The CDR3 is 14 amino acids. The DNA for the CDR3 is TGTGCCAGCACCTGGTCGGAGGGTATTTCACCCCTCCACTTT. Translating gives CASTWSEGISPLHF.

J is TRBJ2-7 and V is TRBV11-3; D perhaps matches TRBD1 (5 bases). The germline CDR1 and CDR2 sequences are SGHNT and YENEEA. This CDR3 comprises 14 residues. V was cut by 5 bases and J by 5 bases, with 16 bases left in between. This CDR3 reads CASSPQGHLNEQYF. The CDR3 bases are TGTGCCAGCAGCCCCCAGGGTCACCTCAACGAGCAGTACTTC.

The CDR3 loop is CASSSGRSVGYTF. The DNA for the CDR3 is TGTGCCAGCAGCTCGGGCCGTTCCGTCGGCTACACCTTC. The rearrangement uses TRBV5-5 and TRBJ1-2; D remains ambiguous. CDR1 and CDR2 (germline): SGHKS, YYEKEE (reference sequence). CDR3 size: 13 residues. With 3 bases removed from V and 8 bases from J, the gap between germline ends came to 14 bases. Together with reference TRBV5-5 and TRBJ1-2, the CDR3 gives the full variable domain: DAGVTQSPTHLIKTRGQQVTLRCSPISGHKSVSWYQQVLGQGPQFIFQYYEKEERGRGNFPDRFSARQFPNYSSELNVNALLLGDSALYLCASSSGRSVGYTFGSGTRLTVV.

V is TRBV13 and J is TRBJ2-3; 8 bases align to TRBD2. The CDR3 extends over 17 amino acids. J gave up 4 bases and V 1 base, and 10 bases lay outside the gene matches. Per the germline V gene, CDR1 is PRHDT and CDR2 is FYEKMQ (reference sequence). CDR3 in DNA: TGTGCCAGCAGCTTAGCGGGGGGGGCTAATTTCCCAGATACGCAGTATTTT. Translation gives CASSLAGGANFPDTQYF.

CDR3 sequence (DNA): TGTGCCAGCAGTTATGGGGACAGGGTAGGAAATGAGCAGTTCTTC. Translated: CASSYGDRVGNEQFF. The genes are TRBV6-6 and TRBJ2-1; TRBD1 matches 9 bases. This CDR3 comprises 15 residues. CDR1 and CDR2 (germline): MNHNY, SVGAGI (reference sequence). V trimming: 3 bases; J trimming: 7 bases; junction bases outside the gene matches: 7.

Only a few counts were recorded for this clone. This chain connects TRBV3-1 (or the pseudogene TRBV3-2) to TRBJ1-3; possibly TRBD1 for D (5 bases). With 4 bases removed from V and 2 bases from J, the gap between germline ends came to 6 bases. This CDR3 is 13 amino acids long. Per germline, CDR1 LGHDT and CDR2 YNNKEL (reference sequence). This chain's CDR3 is CASSRGPGNTIYF. The CDR3 DNA reads as TGTGCCAGCAGCCGGGGACCTGGAAACACCATATATTTT.

The chain uses TRBV29-1 and TRBJ1-2; D remains unclear. CDR3 length: 11 amino acids. V lost 0 bases, J lost 7 bases, and 6 bases lay in between. The germline gives CDR1 SQVTM, CDR2 ANQGSEA. CDR3 amino acids: CSVEDQSGYTF. In DNA form, the CDR3 reads TGCAGCGTTGAAGATCAGAGTGGCTACACCTTC.

V and J are TRBV5-1 and TRBJ2-2; D remains unclear. This CDR3 is 15 amino acids long. V was trimmed by 5 bases and J by 1 base, leaving 12 bases between them. CDR1 SGHRS and CDR2 YFSETQ come from the germline V gene. Here the CDR3 DNA reads TGCGCCAGCAGGAAAAATTCAGGGAACACCGGGGAGCTGTTTTTT. It is translated as CASRKNSGNTGELFF.

The V call is TRBV24-1, the J call TRBJ1-5; D is perhaps TRBD1 (5 bases). The CDR3 length is 14 residues. Trimming pared 9 bases from V and 0 bases from J, leaving 11 bases between. CDR1 is KGHDR and CDR2 is SFDVKD in the germline V gene. Written as DNA, the CDR3 is TGTGCCACCGCGGGACCTTATAGCAATCAGCCCCAGCATTTT. It specifies CATAGPYSNQPQHF.

CDR3 bases: TGTGCCAGTACCGCCTCGGACAGGGGTAATTCACCCCTCCACTTT. Amino acid sequence: CASTASDRGNSPLHF. This chain uses TRBV19 with TRBJ1-6, with 9 bases fitting TRBD1. Germline V lookup: CDR1 LNHDA, CDR2 SQIVND (reference sequence). The J segment lost 6 bases and the V segment lost 7 bases, leaving 7 bases of the junction unmatched. The CDR3 spans 15 residues.

The J gene is TRBJ1-3, the V gene TRBV29-1, with D unclear. The CDR3 consists of 12 residues. Trimming left V 4 bases short and J 4 bases short, with 8 bases between. Per germline, CDR1 SQVTM and CDR2 ANQGSEA. CDR3 protein: CSVAGRGNTIYF. The CDR3 DNA follows: TGCAGCGTTGCTGGGCGAGGAAACACCATATATTTT. Together with reference TRBV29-1 and TRBJ1-3, the CDR3 gives the full variable domain: SAVISQKPSRDICQRGTSLTIQCQVDSQVTMMFWYRQQPGQSLTLIATANQGSEATYESGFVIDKFPISRPNLTFSTLTVSNMSPEDSSIYLCSVAGRGNTIYFGEGSWLTVV.

The CDR3 is CSPPQKGETEAFF. The CDR3 coding sequence is TGCAGCCCCCCCCAAAAAGGGGAAACTGAAGCTTTCTTT. The rearrangement links TRBV29-1 to TRBJ1-1; D may be TRBD1 (5 bases). This CDR3 has 13 residues. With 8 bases removed from V and 5 bases from J, the gap between germline ends came to 18 bases. The germline gives CDR1 SQVTM, CDR2 ANQGSEA.

The V and J genes are TRBV19 and TRBJ1-3; tentative D call: TRBD1 (5 bases). The CDR3 sequence is 14 residues long. Trimming took off 7 bases at V and 0 bases at J, with 10 bases between the two ends. The V gene's germline CDR1 is LNHDA and CDR2 SQIVND (reference sequence). The CDR3 sequence is CASKDIRSGNTIYF. The CDR3 DNA is TGTGCCAGTAAGGACATCCGCTCTGGAAACACCATATATTTT.

In this sample, this clone turned up a few times. V is TRBV5-1 and J is TRBJ1-4, with D unclear. CDR1 SGHRS and CDR2 YFSETQ come from the germline V gene. The CDR3 spans 14 residues. V dropped 0 bases and J dropped 6 bases, with 9 bases sitting between them. CDR3 nucleotide sequence: TGCGCCAGCAGCTTGGGAGGGTTGGATGAAAAACTGTTTTTT. Its translation: CASSLGGLDEKLFF. Full variable domain (outside the CDR3, taken from reference TRBV5-1 and TRBJ1-4): KAGVTQTPRYLIKTRGQQVTLSCSPISGHRSVSWYQQTPGQGLQFLFEYFSETQRNKGNFPGRFSGRQFSNSRSEMNVSTLELGDSALYLCASSLGGLDEKLFFGSGTQLSVL.

The chain employs TRBV19 and TRBJ1-2; D not certain. The CDR3 loop spans 11 amino acids. Per the germline V gene, CDR1 is LNHDA and CDR2 is SQIVND (reference sequence). Trimming cost V 7 bases and J 5 bases, with 8 bases left between them. CDR3 coding DNA: TGTGCCAGTACCGATGAATATGGCTACACCTTC. This codes for CASTDEYGYTF.